The clone carrying this T cell receptor (beta chain) has at least ten counts. The data stem from a study of Graves' ophthalmopathy and Graves' hyperthyroidism. Unmatched junction bases numbered 4, after V lost 4 bases and J lost 5 bases. CDR1 is MNHEY and CDR2 is SVGAGI in the germline V gene. The CDR3 contains 13 residues. Where ophthalmopathy was present, donors had moderate-to-severe activity, CAS ≥3, NOSPECS ≥4 and duration under 3 months. The authors amplified TCR beta CDR3 regions from RNA transcripts. First-round RT-PCR used HTBI primers; second-round multiplex PCR followed. TCRdb independently ran MiXCR on the multiplex PCR reads; one entry per CDR3 protein. The table lists 170,000 or so distinct CDR3 sequences, over 35% of them singletons.

Sequencing was done on a sample of peripheral blood. This sequence joins TRBV6-5 and TRBJ2-7; 8 bases are a match to TRBD2. This TCR derives from a woman in her forties with Graves' ophthalmopathy. The DNA of the CDR3 is TGTGCCAGCAGTTTCGGACTAGCCGACGAGCAGTACTTC. This gives the protein CASSFGLADEQYF.